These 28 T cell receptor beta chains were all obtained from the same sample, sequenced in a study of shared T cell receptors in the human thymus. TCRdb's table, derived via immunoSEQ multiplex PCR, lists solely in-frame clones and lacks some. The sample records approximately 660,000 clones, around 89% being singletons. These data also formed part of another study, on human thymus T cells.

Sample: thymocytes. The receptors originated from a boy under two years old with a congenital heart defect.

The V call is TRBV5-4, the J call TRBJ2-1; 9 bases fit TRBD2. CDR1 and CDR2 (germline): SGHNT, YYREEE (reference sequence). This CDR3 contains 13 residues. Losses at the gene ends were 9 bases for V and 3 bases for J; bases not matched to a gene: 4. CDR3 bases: TGTGCCACACGCGGGAGGGGCTACAATGAGCAGTTCTTC. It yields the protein CATRGRGYNEQFF.

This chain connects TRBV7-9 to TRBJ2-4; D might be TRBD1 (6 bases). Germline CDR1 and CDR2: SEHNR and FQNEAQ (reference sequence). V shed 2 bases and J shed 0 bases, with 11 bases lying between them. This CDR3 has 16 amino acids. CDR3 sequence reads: CASSLSRGQAKNIQYF. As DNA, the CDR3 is TGTGCCAGCAGCTTATCCAGGGGTCAAGCCAAAAACATTCAGTACTTC.

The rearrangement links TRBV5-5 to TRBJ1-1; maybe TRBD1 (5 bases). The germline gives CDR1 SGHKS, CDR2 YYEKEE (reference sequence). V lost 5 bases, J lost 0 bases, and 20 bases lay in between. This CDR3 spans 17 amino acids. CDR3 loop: CASSTGSRVVMNTEAFF. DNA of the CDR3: TGTGCCAGCAGTACCGGGAGCAGGGTAGTTATGAACACTGAAGCTTTCTTT.

The CDR3: CASTRRGGRGTGELFF. The CDR3 DNA reads as TGTGCCAGCACCCGCCGGGGAGGGAGGGGCACCGGGGAGCTGTTTTTT. The rearrangement links TRBV2 to TRBJ2-2; 7 bases agree with TRBD2. With 7 bases clipped from V and 4 bases from J, the junction kept 12 bases outside the gene matches. This CDR3 region has 16 residues. Germline V gene sequence: CDR1 SNHLY, CDR2 FYNNEI.

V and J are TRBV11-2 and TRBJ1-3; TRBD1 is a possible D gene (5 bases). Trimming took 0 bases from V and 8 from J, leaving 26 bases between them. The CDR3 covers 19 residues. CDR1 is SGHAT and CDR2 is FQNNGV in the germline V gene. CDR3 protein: CASSLDRRVRGREEDTIYF. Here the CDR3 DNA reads TGTGCCAGCAGCTTAGATCGTCGGGTACGGGGGAGGGAGGAAGACACCATATATTTT.

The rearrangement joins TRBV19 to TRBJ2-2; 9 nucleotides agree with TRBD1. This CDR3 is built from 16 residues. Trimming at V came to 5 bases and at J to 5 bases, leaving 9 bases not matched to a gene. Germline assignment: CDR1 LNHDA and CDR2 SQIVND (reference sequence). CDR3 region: CASSLGQGRETGELFF. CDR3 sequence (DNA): TGTGCCAGTAGTCTCGGACAGGGGAGGGAGACCGGGGAGCTGTTTTTT.

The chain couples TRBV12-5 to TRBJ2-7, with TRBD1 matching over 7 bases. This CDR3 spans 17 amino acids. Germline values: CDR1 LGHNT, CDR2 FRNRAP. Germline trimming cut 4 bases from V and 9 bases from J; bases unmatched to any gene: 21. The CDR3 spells CASGSATGKWQNSRQYF. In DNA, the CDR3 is TGTGCTAGTGGTTCCGCGACAGGGAAGTGGCAAAATTCGAGGCAGTACTTC. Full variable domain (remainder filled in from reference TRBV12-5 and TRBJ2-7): DARVTQTPRHKVTEMGQEVTMRCQPILGHNTVFWYRQTMMQGLELLAYFRNRAPLDDSGMPKDRFSAEMPDATLATLKIQPSEPRDSAVYFCASGSATGKWQNSRQYFGPGTRLTVT.

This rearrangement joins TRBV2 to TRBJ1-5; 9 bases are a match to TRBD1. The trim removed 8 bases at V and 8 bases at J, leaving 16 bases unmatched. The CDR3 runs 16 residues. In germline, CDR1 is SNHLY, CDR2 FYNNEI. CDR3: CASGARRDRAPKPQHF. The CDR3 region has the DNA TGTGCCAGCGGCGCGCGGCGGGACAGGGCTCCGAAGCCCCAGCATTTT.

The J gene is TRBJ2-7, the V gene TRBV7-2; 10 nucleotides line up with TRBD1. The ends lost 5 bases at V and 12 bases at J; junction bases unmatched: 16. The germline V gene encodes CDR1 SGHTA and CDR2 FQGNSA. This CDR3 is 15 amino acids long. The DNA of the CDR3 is TGTGCCAGCAGCAAGAGGCGGGACAGGGGCCCAGTTGCGTACTTC. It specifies CASSKRRDRGPVAYF.

CDR3: CSVENDRGLLTEAFF. The CDR3 DNA follows: TGCAGCGTTGAAAACGACAGGGGGCTTTTGACTGAAGCTTTCTTT. The chain is built from TRBV29-1 and TRBJ1-1, with TRBD1 matching 10 bases. The ends lost 2 bases at V and 5 bases at J; junction bases unmatched: 8. The CDR3 loop spans 15 amino acids. Germline CDR1 SQVTM, CDR2 ANQGSEA.

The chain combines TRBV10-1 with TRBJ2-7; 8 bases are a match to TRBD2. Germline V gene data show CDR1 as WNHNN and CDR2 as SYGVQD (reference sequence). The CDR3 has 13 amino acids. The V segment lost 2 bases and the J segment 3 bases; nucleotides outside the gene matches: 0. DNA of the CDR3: TGCGCCAGCAGTGAGGCGGGGGGCTACGAGCAGTACTTC. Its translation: CASSEAGGYEQYF.

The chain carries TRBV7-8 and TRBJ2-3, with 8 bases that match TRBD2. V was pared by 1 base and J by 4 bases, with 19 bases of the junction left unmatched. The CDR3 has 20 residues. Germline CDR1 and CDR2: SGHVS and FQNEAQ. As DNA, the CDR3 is TGTGCCAGCAGCTTAGTGACGATTACTAGCGGAGGTCAGTCAGCAGATACGCAGTATTTT. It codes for CASSLVTITSGGQSADTQYF.

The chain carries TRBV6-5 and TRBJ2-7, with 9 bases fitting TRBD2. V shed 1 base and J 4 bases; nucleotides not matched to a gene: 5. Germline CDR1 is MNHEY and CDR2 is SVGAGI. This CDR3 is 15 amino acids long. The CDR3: CASSYCGGRGYEQYF. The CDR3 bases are TGTGCCAGCAGTTACTGTGGCGGGAGGGGGTACGAGCAGTACTTC.

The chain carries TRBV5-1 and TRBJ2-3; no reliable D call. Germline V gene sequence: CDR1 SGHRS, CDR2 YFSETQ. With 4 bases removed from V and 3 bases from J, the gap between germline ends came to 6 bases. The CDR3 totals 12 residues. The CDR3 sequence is CASSQRTDTQYF. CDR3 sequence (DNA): TGCGCCAGCAGCCAGAGGACAGATACGCAGTATTTT.

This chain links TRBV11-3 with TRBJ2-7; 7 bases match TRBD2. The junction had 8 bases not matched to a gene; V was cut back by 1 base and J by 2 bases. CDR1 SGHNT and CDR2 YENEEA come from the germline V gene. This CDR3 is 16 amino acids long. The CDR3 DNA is TGTGCCAGCAGCTTAGGGCGAGAGCTAGCGGCCTACGAGCAGTACTTC. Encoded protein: CASSLGRELAAYEQYF.

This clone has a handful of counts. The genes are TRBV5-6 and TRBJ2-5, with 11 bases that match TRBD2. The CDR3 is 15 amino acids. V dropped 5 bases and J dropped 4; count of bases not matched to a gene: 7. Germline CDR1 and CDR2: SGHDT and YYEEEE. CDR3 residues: CASSLSGRAIETQYF. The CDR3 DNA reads TGTGCCAGCAGTCTTAGCGGGAGGGCCATAGAGACCCAGTACTTC.

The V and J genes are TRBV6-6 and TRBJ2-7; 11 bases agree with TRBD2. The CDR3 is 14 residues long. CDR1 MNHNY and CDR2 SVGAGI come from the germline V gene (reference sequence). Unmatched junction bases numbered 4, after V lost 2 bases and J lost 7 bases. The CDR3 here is CASSYVLAGGEQYF. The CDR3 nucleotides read TGTGCCAGCAGTTACGTCCTAGCGGGAGGAGAGCAGTACTTC.

CDR3 loop: CASSQVLAGGSNEQFF. CDR3 in DNA: TGTGCCAGCAGCCAAGTTCTAGCGGGGGGGAGCAATGAGCAGTTCTTC. The chain recombines TRBV14 with TRBJ2-1; 12 nucleotides match TRBD2. CDR3 length: 16 amino acids. V shed 1 base, J shed 6 bases, and the junction held 4 bases outside the gene matches. CDR1 is SGHDN, CDR2 FVKESK, per germline.

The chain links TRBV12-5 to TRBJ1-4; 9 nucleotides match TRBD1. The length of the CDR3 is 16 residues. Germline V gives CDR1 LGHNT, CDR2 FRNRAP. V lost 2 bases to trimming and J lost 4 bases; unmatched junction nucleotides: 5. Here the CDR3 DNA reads TGTGCTAGTGGTTTGAAAACAGGGGGCGATAATGAAAAACTGTTTTTT. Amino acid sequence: CASGLKTGGDNEKLFF.

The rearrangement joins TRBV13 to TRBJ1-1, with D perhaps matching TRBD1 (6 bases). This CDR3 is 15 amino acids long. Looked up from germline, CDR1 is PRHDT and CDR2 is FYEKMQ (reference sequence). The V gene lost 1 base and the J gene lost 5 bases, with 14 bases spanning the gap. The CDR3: CASSLAGEYLTEAFF. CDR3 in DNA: TGTGCCAGCAGCTTAGCAGGGGAGTATCTAACTGAAGCTTTCTTT.

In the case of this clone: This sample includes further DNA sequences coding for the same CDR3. The CDR3 spells CASSLAGGANTGELFF. The DNA for the CDR3 is TGTGCCAGCAGCTTGGCCGGGGGGGCGAACACCGGGGAGCTGTTTTTT. The chain carries TRBV5-4 and TRBJ2-2; 8 bases match TRBD2. This CDR3 region has 16 residues. Germline trimming cut 0 bases from V and 0 bases from J; bases unmatched to any gene: 1. Germline CDR1 is SGHNT and CDR2 is YYREEE (reference sequence).

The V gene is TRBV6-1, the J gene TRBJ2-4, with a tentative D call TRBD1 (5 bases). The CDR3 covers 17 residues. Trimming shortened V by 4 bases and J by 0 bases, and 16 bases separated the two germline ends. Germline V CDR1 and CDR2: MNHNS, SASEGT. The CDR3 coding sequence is TGTGCCAGCAGTGCTTATAAGGGGTCTCTAGCCAAAAACATTCAGTACTTC. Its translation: CASSAYKGSLAKNIQYF.

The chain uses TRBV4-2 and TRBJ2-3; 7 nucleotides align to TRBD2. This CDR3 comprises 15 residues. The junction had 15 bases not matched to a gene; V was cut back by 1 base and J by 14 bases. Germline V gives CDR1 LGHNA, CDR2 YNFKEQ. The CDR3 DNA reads TGTGCCAGCAGCCAAGCGCCAGGACTAGTGCGTCCTCCGTATTTT. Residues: CASSQAPGLVRPPYF.

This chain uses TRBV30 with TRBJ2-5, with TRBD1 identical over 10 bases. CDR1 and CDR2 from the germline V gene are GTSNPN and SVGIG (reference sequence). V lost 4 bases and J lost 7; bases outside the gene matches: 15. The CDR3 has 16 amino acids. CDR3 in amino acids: CAWIDRGQPGWGTQYF. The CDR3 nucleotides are TGTGCCTGGATAGACAGGGGGCAACCGGGGTGGGGGACCCAGTACTTC. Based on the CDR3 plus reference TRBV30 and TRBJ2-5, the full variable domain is SQTIHQWPATLVQPVGSPLSLECTVEGTSNPNLYWYRQAAGRGLQLLFYSVGIGQISSEVPQNLSASRPQDRQFILSSKKLLLSDSGFYLCAWIDRGQPGWGTQYFGPGTRLLVL.

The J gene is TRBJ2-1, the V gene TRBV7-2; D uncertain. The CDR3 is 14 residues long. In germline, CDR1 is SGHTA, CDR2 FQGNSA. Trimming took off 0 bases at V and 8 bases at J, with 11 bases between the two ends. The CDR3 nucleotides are TGTGCCAGCAGCTTAGCGCACGCTTCGGATGAGCAGTTCTTC. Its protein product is CASSLAHASDEQFF.

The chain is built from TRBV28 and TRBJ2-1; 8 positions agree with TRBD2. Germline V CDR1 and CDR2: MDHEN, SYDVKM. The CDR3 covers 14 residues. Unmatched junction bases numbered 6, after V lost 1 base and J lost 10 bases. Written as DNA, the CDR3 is TGTGCCAGCAGTTTATCCCCGCGACTAGCGGAGCAGTTCTTC. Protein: CASSLSPRLAEQFF. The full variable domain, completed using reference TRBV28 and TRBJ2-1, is DVKVTQSSRYLVKRTGEKVFLECVQDMDHENMFWYRQDPGLGLRLIYFSYDVKMKEKGDIPEGYSVSREKKERFSLILESASTNQTSMYLCASSLSPRLAEQFFGPGTRLTVL.

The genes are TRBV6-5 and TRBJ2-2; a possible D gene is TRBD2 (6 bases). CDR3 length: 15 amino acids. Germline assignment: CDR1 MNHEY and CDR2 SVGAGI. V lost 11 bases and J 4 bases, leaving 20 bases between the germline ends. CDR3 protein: CAAGNSAVGTGELFF. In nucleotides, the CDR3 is TGTGCCGCGGGGAATTCAGCGGTGGGCACCGGGGAGCTGTTTTTT.

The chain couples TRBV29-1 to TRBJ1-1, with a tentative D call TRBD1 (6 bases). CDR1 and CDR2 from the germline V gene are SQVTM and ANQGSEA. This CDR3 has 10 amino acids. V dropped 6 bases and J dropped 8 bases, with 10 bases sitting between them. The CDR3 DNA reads TGCAGCGTGCCCGGGACAGAAGCTTTCTTT. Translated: CSVPGTEAFF.